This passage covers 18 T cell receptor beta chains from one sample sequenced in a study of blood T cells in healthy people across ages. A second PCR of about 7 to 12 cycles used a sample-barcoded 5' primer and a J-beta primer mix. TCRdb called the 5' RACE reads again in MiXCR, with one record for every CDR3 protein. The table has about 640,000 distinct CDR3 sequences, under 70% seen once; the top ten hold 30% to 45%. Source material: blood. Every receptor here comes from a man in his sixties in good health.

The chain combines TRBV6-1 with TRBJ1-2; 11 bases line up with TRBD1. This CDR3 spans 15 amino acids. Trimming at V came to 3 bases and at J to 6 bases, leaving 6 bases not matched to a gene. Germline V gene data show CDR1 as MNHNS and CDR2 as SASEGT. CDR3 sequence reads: CASSDWTGGLNGYTF. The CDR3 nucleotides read TGTGCCAGCAGTGACTGGACAGGGGGCTTAAATGGCTACACCTTC.

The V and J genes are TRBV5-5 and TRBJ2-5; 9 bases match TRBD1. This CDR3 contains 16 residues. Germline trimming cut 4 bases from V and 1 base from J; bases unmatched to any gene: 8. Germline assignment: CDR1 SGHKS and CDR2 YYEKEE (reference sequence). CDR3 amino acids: CASSDYRGRFQETQYF. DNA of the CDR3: TGTGCCAGCAGCGATTACAGGGGGCGATTCCAAGAGACCCAGTACTTC.

The CDR3 sequence is CASIRDRGSGNQPQHF. Written as DNA, the CDR3 is TGTGCCAGCATACGGGACAGGGGGTCTGGCAATCAGCCCCAGCATTTT. V usage is TRBV28 and J usage is TRBJ1-5; 11 bases match TRBD1. The V gene's germline CDR1 is MDHEN and CDR2 SYDVKM. The CDR3 totals 16 residues. The trim removed 7 bases at V and 2 bases at J, leaving 7 bases unmatched.

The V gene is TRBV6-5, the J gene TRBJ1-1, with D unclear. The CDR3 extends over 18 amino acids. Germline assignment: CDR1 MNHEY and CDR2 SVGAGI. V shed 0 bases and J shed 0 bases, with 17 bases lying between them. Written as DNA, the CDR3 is TGTGCCAGCAGTTACTCGAGGCAGGTTGGGCTAATGAACACTGAAGCTTTCTTT. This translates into CASSYSRQVGLMNTEAFF.

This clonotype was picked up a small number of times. The CDR3 DNA sequence: TGTGCCAGCAGCTTCCCCCACACAGATACGCAGTATTTT. Translating gives CASSFPHTDTQYF. The chain combines TRBV7-2 with TRBJ2-3, with D unresolved. V lost 3 bases to trimming and J lost 2 bases, with 6 bases between them. The germline V gene encodes CDR1 SGHTA and CDR2 FQGNSA. CDR3 length equals 13 residues.

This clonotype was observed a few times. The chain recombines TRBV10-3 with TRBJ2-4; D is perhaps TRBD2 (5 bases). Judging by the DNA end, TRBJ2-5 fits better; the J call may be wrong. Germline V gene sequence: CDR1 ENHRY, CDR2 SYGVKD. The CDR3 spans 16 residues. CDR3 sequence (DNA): TGTGCCATCAGTGAGTCGAGTCGGGGTATCAAAGAGACCCAGTACTTC. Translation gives CAISESSRGIKETQYF.

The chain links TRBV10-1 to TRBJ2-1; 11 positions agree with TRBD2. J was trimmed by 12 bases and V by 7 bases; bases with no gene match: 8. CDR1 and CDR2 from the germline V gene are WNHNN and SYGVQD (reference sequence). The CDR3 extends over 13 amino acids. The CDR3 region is CASTDGTSGGQFF. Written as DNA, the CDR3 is TGCGCCAGCACCGACGGGACTAGCGGAGGGCAGTTCTTC.

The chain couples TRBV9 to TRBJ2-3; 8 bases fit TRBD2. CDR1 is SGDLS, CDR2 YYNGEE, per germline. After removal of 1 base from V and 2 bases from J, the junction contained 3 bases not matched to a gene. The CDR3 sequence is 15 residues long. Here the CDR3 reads CASSVLGLDTDTQYF. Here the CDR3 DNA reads TGTGCCAGCAGCGTACTGGGACTAGACACAGATACGCAGTATTTT.

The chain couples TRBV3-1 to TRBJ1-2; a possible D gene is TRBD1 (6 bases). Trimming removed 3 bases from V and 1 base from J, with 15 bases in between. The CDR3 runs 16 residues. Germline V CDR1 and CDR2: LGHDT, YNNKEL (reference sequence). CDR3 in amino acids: CASSHNTDRYNYGYTF. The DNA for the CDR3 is TGTGCCAGCAGCCACAACACCGACAGGTATAACTATGGCTACACCTTC.

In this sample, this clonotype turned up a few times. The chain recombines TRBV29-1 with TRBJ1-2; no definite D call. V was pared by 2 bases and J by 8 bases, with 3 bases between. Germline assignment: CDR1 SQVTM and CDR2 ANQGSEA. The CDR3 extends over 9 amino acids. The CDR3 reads CSVEWGYTF. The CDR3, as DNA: TGCAGCGTTGAATGGGGCTACACCTTC.

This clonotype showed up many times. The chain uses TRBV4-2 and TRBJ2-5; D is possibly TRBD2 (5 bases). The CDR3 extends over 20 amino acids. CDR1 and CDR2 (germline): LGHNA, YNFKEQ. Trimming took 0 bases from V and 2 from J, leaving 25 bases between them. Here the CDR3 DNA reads TGTGCCAGCAGCCAAGATGGGTTTTCCGTACTAGAGGGCAGTCAAGAGACCCAGTACTTC. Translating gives CASSQDGFSVLEGSQETQYF.

For the CDR3, the DNA is TGCAGTGCTAGCGGGGCGAACACTGAAGCTTTCTTT. This codes for CSASGANTEAFF. The chain recombines TRBV20-1 with TRBJ1-1; D is possibly TRBD1 (5 bases). The germline gives CDR1 DFQATT, CDR2 SNEGSKA (reference sequence). CDR3 length: 12 amino acids. Trimming stripped 3 bases from V and 1 base from J, with 6 bases between.

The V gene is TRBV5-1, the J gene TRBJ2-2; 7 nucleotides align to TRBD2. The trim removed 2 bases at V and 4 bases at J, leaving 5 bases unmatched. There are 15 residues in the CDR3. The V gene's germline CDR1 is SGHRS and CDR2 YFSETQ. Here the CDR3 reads CASSFTSESTGELFF. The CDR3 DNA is TGCGCCAGCAGCTTTACTAGCGAGAGCACCGGGGAGCTGTTTTTT.

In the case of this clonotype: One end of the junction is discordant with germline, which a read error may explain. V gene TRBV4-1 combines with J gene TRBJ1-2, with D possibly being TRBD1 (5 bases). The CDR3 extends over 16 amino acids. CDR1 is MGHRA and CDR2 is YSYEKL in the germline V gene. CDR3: CASSQAGTGEGNGYTF. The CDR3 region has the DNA TGCGCCAGCAGCCAAGCCGGGACTGGGGAAGGGAATGGTTACACCTTC.

Here the CDR3 DNA reads TGTGCCAGCAGTGGAAATACCGGGATCCCTGGCACAGATACGCAGTATTTT. This gives the protein CASSGNTGIPGTDTQYF. V gene TRBV2 combines with J gene TRBJ2-3, with a tentative D call TRBD2 (5 bases). The germline gives CDR1 SNHLY, CDR2 FYNNEI. The CDR3 has 17 amino acids. Deletions cut 4 bases from V and 1 base from J, with 18 bases between.

The CDR3 sequence is CASSLRRLGDVETQYF. The CDR3 DNA follows: TGTGCCAGCAGCCTGAGACGTTTGGGAGACGTGGAGACCCAGTACTTC. The chain uses TRBV12-3 or TRBV12-4 and TRBJ2-7, with D possibly matching TRBD2 (5 bases). The J call may be incorrect, as the DNA end agrees better with TRBJ2-5. The length of the CDR3 is 16 residues.

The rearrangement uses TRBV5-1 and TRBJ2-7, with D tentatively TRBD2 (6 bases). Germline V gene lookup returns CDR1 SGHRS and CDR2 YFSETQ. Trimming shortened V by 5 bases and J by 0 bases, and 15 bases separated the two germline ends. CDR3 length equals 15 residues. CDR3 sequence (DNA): TGCGCCAGCAGGATTAGCGGAGAGAGCTCCTACGAGCAGTACTTC. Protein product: CASRISGESSYEQYF.

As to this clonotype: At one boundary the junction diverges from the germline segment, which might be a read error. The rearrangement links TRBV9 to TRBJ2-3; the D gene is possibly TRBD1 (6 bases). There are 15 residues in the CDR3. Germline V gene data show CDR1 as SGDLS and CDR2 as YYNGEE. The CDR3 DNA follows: TGTGCCAGCAGCGGTACAGGGTGGGACACAGAGACGCAGTATTTT. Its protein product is CASSGTGWDTETQYF.